This T cell receptor beta chain was found in a study of shared clonotypes between healthy human individuals. Notes on the study in general: Generally, estimated richness proved larger in naive subsets than it did in memory subsets. Among non-shared clonotypes, generation probabilities were lower than among those shared by all four donors.

Notes on this clone: What it binds is unknown.

The CDR3 has 16 amino acids. J was trimmed by 4 bases and V by 3 bases; bases with no gene match: 4. CDR1 and CDR2 from the germline V gene are KGHSH and LQKENI. The repertoire was sequenced with immunoSEQ multiplex PCR; TCRdb's copy has only in-frame clones and lacks some. The sample shows around 510,000 clones, 90% to 96% of them seen only once. Each of the donors was a healthy adult who was HIV-negative and had not had a recent acute infection or vaccination. This chain uses TRBV18 with TRBJ2-7; 15 bases line up with TRBD2. The receptor was derived from a woman between 25 and 40 years old in good health. Sequenced: naive CD4+ T cells sorted from blood. Subset indicated: CD45RA+ positively selected. CDR3 in amino acids: CASSPRGLAGGYEQYF. Here the CDR3 DNA reads TGTGCCAGCTCACCCAGGGGACTAGCGGGAGGTTACGAGCAGTACTTC.